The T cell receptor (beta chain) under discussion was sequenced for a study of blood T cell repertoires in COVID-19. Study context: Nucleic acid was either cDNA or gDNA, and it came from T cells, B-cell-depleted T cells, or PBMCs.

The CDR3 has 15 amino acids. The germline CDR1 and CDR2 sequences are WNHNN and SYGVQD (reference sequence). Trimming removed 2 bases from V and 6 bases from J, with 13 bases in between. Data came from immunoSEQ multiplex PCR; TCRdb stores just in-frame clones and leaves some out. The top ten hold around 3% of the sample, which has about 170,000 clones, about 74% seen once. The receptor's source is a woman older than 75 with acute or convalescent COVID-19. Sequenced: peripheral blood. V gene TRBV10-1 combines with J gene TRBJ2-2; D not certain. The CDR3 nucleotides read TGCGCCAGCAGTGAGGCGGTCACGGCCGCCGGGGAGCTGTTTTTT. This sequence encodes CASSEAVTAAGELFF.